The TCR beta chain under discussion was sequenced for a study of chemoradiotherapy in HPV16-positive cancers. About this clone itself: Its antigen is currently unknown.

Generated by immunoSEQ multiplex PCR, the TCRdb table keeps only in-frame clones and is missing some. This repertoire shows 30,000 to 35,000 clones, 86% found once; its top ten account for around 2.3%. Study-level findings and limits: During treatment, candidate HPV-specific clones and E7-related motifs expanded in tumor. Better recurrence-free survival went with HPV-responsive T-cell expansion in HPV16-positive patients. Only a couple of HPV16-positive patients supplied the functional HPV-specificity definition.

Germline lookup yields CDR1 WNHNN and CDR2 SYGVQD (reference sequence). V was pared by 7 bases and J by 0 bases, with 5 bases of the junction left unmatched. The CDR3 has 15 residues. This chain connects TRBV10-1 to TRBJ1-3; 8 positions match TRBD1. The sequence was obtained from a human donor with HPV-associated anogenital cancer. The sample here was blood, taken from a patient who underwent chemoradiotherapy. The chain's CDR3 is CASTKDRASGNTIYF. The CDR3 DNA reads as TGCGCCAGCACTAAGGACAGGGCCTCTGGAAACACCATATATTTT.